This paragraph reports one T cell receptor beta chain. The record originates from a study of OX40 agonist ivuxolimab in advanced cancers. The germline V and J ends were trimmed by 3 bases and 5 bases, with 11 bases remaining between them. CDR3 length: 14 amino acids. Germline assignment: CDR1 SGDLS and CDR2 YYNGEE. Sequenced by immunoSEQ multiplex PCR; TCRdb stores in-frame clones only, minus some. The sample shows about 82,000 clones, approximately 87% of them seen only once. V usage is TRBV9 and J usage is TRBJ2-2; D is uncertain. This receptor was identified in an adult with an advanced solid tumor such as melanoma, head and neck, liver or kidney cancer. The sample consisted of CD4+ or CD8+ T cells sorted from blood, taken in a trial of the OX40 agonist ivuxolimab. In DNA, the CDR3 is TGTGCCAGCAGCGGAGGACCTGCGACCGGGGAGCTGTTTTTT. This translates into CASSGGPATGELFF.